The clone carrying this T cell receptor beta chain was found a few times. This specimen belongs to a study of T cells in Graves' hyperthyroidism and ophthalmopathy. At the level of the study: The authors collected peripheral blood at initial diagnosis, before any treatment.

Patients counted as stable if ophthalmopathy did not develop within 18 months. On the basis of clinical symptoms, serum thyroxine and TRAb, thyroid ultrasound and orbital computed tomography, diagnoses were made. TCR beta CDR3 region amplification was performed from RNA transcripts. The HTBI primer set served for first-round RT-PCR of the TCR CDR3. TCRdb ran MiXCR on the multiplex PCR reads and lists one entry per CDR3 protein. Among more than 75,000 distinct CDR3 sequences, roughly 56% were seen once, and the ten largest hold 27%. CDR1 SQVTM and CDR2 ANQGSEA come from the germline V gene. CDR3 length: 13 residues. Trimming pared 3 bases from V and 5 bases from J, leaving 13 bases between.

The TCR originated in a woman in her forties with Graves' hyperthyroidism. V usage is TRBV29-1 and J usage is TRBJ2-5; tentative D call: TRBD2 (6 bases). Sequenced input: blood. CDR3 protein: CSVEAGPGETQYF. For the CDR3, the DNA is TGCAGCGTTGAGGCGGGGCCGGGGGAGACCCAGTACTTC. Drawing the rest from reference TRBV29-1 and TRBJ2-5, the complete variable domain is SAVISQKPSRDICQRGTSLTIQCQVDSQVTMMFWYRQQPGQSLTLIATANQGSEATYESGFVIDKFPISRPNLTFSTLTVSNMSPEDSSIYLCSVEAGPGETQYFGPGTRLLVL.